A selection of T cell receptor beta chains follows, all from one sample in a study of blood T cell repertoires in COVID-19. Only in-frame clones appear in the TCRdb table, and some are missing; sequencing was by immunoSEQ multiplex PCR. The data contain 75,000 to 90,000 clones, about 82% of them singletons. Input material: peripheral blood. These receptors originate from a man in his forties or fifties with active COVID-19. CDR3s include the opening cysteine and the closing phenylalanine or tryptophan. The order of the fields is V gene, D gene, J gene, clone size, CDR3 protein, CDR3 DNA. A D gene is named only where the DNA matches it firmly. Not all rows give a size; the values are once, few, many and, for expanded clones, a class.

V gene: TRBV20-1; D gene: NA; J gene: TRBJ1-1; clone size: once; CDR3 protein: CSAGSTEAFF; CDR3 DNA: TGCAGTGCAGGGAGCACTGAAGCTTTCTTT
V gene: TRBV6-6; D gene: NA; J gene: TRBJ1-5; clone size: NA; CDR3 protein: CASSPRRRELSNQPQHF; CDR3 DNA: TGTGCCAGCAGTCCACGACGCCGGGAGCTTAGCAATCAGCCCCAGCATTTT
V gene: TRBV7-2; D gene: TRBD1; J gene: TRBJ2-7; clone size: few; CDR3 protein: CASSFGYGRGQYEQYF; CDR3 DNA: TGTGCCAGCAGCTTTGGGTATGGTAGGGGGCAATACGAGCAGTACTTC
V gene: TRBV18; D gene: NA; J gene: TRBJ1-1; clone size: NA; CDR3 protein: CASSPPAATNTEAFF; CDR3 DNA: TGTGCCAGCTCACCACCGGCGGCCACCAACACTGAAGCTTTCTTT
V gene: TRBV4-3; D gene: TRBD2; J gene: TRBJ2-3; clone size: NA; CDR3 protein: CASSQDPSGGGNTQYF; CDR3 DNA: TGCGCCAGCAGCCAAGATCCCAGCGGGGGGGGTAATACGCAGTATTTT
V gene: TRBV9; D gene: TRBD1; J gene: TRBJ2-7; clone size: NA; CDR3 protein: CASSVEGGTGVPRYF; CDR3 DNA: TGTGCCAGCAGCGTAGAAGGGGGGACAGGGGTCCCTCGGTACTTC
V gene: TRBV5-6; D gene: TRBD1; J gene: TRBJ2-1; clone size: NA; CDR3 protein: CASSLPRDRVSNEQFF; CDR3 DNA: TGTGCCAGCAGCTTACCCCGGGACAGGGTCTCCAATGAGCAGTTCTTC
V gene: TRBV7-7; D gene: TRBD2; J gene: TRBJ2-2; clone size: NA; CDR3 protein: CASSPWGGSNTGELFF; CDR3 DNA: TGTGCTAGCAGCCCCTGGGGGGGATCGAACACCGGGGAGCTGTTTTTT
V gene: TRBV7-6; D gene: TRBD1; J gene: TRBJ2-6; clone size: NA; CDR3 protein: CASRDPGQGKSGANVLTF; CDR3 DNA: TGTGCCAGCAGGGATCCGGGACAGGGAAAGTCTGGGGCCAACGTCCTGACTTTC
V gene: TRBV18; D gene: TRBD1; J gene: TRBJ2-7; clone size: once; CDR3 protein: CASSPQGQGASEQYF; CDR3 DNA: TGTGCCAGCTCACCCCAGGGACAGGGAGCATCCGAGCAGTACTTC
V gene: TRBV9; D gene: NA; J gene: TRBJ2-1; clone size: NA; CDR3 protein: CASSVEAFPGNEQFF; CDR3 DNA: TGTGCCAGCAGCGTAGAAGCGTTCCCTGGCAATGAGCAGTTCTTC
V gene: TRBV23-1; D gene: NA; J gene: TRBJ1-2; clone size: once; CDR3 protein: CQTLGYTF; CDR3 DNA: TGTCAAACTCTTGGCTACACCTTC
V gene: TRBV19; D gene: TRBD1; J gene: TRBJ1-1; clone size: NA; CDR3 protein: CASSKLYRGRNTEAFF; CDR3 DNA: TGTGCCAGTAGTAAACTATACAGGGGTCGGAACACTGAAGCTTTCTTT
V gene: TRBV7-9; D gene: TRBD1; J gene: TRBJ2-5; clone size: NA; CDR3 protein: CASSSPGQGAETQYF; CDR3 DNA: TGTGCCAGCAGCTCCCCGGGACAGGGGGCAGAGACCCAGTACTTC
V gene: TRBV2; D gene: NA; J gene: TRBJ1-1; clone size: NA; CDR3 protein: CASRWGPDTEAFF; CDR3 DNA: TGTGCCAGCAGGTGGGGGCCGGACACTGAAGCTTTCTTT
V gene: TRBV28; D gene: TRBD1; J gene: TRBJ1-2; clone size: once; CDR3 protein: CASSAPGQGHYGYTF; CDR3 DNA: TGTGCCAGCAGTGCTCCGGGACAGGGCCACTATGGCTACACCTTC
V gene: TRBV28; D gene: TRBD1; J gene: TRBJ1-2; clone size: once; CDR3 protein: CANTYRGSLRDYGYTF; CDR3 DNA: TGTGCCAACACTTACAGGGGGTCGTTGAGGGACTATGGCTACACCTTC
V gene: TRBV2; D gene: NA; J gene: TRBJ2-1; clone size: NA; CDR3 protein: CASSALYNEQFF; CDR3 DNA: TGTGCCAGCAGTGCTCTTTACAATGAGCAGTTCTTC
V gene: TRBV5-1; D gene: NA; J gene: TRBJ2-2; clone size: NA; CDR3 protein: CASSLASRRSNTGELFF; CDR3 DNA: TGCGCCAGCAGCTTGGCTTCCCGGCGGTCGAACACCGGGGAGCTGTTTTTT
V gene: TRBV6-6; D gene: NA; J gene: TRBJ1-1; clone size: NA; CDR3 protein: CASSYPSDSEAFF; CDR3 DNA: TGTGCCAGCAGTTACCCTTCTGACAGTGAAGCTTTCTTT
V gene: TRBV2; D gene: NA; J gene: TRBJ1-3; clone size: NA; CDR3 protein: CASSEGANSGNTIYF; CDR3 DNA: TGTGCCAGCAGTGAAGGGGCTAACTCTGGAAACACCATATATTTT
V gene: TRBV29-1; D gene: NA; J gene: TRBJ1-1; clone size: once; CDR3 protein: CSVDRNTEAFF; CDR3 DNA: TGCAGCGTTGACAGGAACACTGAAGCTTTCTTT
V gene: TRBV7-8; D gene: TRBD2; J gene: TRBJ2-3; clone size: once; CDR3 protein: CASTLSAGGADTQYF; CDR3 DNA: TGTGCCAGCACCCTTTCCGCGGGGGGGGCAGATACGCAGTATTTT
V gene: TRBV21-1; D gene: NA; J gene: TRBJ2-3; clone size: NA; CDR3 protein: CASPTGISGYF; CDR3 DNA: TGTGCCAGCCCGACAGGGATCTCCGGGTATTTT
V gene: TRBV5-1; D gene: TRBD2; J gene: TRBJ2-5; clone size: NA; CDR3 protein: CASSPGLAGETQYF; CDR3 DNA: TGCGCCAGCAGCCCCGGACTAGCGGGAGAGACCCAGTACTTC
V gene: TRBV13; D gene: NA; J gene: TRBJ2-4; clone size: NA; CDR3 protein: CASSPTEQNIQYF; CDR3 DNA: TGTGCCAGCAGCCCGACTGAACAAAACATTCAGTACTTC
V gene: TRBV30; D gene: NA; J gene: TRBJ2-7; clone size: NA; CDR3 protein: CACQRQNIEQYF; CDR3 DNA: TGTGCCTGCCAGCGACAGAATATCGAGCAGTACTTC
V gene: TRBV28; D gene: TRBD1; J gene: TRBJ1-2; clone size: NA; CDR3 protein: CASSLVTGAGYGYTF; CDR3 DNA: TGTGCCAGCAGTTTAGTGACAGGGGCGGGCTATGGCTACACCTTC
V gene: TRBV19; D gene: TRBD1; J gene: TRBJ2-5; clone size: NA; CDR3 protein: CASTGTEETQYF; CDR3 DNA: TGTGCCAGTACCGGGACAGAAGAGACCCAGTACTTC
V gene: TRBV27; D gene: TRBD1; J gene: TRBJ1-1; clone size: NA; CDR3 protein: CASRLNRGRTKAFF; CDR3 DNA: TGTGCCAGCAGATTAAACAGGGGGCGGACGAAAGCTTTCTTT
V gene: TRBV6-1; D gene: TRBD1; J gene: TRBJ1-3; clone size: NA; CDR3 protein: CASSVRQGIGGNTIYF; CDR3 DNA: TGTGCCAGCAGTGTGCGACAGGGGATAGGTGGAAACACCATATATTTT
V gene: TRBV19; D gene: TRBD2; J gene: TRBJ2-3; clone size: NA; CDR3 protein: CASTSGRGTDTQYF; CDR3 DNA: TGTGCCAGCACTAGCGGGCGGGGGACAGATACGCAGTATTTT
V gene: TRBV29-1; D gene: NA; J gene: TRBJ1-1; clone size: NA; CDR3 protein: CSEGSNTEAFF; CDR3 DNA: TGCAGCGAAGGGAGTAACACTGAAGCTTTCTTT
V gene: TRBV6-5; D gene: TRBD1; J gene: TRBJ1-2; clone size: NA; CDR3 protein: CASSYQRTGGTYGYTF; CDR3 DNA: TGTGCCAGCAGTTATCAAAGGACAGGGGGCACCTATGGCTACACCTTC
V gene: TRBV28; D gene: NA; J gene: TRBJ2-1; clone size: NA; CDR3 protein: CASSSEPGQGWKQFF; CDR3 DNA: TGTGCCAGCAGTTCCGAACCCGGGCAGGGTTGGAAGCAGTTCTTC
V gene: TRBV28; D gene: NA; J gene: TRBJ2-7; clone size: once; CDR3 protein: CASSLAGVTNEQYF; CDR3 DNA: TGTGCCAGCAGTTTGGCAGGGGTGACCAACGAGCAGTACTTC
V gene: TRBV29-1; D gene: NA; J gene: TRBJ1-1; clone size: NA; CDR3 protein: CSVERRADTEAFF; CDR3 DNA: TGCAGCGTTGAGAGGCGGGCTGACACTGAAGCTTTCTTT
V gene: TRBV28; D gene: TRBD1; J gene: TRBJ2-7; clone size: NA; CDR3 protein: CASSSRGRGRVGSYEQYF; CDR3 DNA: TGTGCCAGCAGTTCGAGGGGCAGGGGGCGCGTTGGCTCCTACGAGCAGTACTTC
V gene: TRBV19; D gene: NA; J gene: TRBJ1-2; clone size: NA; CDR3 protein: CASSIKTGMKYGYTF; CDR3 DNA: TGTGCCAGTAGTATAAAAACAGGGATGAAGTATGGCTACACCTTC